This is a list of T cell receptor beta chains from one sample in a study of blood T cell repertoires in COVID-19. Libraries were prepared by immunoSEQ multiplex PCR; TCRdb keeps only in-frame clonotypes and omits some of them. Altogether some 45,000 clones are present, under 85% being singletons, with the ten largest covering approximately 7.6%. Specimen: peripheral blood. These receptors originate from an elderly man in a cohort sampled during active COVID-19. CDR3s include the opening cysteine and the closing phenylalanine or tryptophan. D genes are given only for firm matches. Part of the rows lack a size; the others show once, few, many or a class for expanded clones.

D gene: TRBD1
clone size: NA
J gene: TRBJ2-1
V gene: TRBV11-3
CDR3 protein: CASSLQGAGYNEQFF
CDR3 DNA: TGTGCCAGCAGCTTGCAGGGGGCCGGCTACAATGAGCAGTTCTTC

D gene: TRBD1
clone size: NA
J gene: TRBJ1-2
V gene: TRBV24-1
CDR3 protein: CATSDATGQVVPWGYGYTF
CDR3 DNA: TGTGCCACCAGTGATGCAACGGGACAGGTAGTCCCTTGGGGCTATGGCTACACCTTC

D gene: TRBD1
clone size: NA
J gene: TRBJ2-5
V gene: TRBV5-1
CDR3 protein: CASSSRQGAQETQYF
CDR3 DNA: TGCGCCAGCAGCTCTAGACAGGGGGCACAGGAGACCCAGTACTTC

D gene: TRBD2
clone size: NA
J gene: TRBJ2-2
V gene: TRBV7-2
CDR3 protein: CASRGQREHTGELFF
CDR3 DNA: TGTGCCAGCAGGGGGCAGCGGGAGCATACCGGGGAGCTGTTTTTT

D gene: NA
clone size: NA
J gene: TRBJ1-1
V gene: TRBV11-3
CDR3 protein: CASSLDGARNTEAFF
CDR3 DNA: TGTGCCAGCAGCTTAGATGGGGCTCGGAACACTGAAGCTTTCTTT

D gene: NA
clone size: NA
J gene: TRBJ2-7
V gene: TRBV9
CDR3 protein: CASSVGRERQSLYEQYF
CDR3 DNA: TGTGCCAGCAGCGTAGGGAGAGAACGACAGAGCCTCTACGAGCAGTACTTC

D gene: TRBD2
clone size: NA
J gene: TRBJ2-1
V gene: TRBV5-1
CDR3 protein: CASSNGLAYSYNEQFF
CDR3 DNA: TGCGCCAGCAGCAACGGACTAGCGTATTCCTACAATGAGCAGTTCTTC

D gene: NA
clone size: NA
J gene: TRBJ1-2
V gene: TRBV11-2
CDR3 protein: CASSLAGSVSDGYTF
CDR3 DNA: TGTGCCAGCAGCTTAGCAGGGTCTGTTTCCGACGGCTACACCTTC

D gene: TRBD1
clone size: NA
J gene: TRBJ1-2
V gene: TRBV6-6
CDR3 protein: CASIRGTAYGYTF
CDR3 DNA: TGTGCCAGCATTCGAGGGACAGCCTATGGCTACACCTTC

D gene: NA
clone size: NA
J gene: TRBJ2-6
V gene: TRBV5-1
CDR3 protein: CASTERGGGDSGANVLTF
CDR3 DNA: TGCGCCAGCACCGAGCGCGGAGGGGGCGATTCTGGGGCCAACGTCCTGACTTTC

D gene: TRBD1
clone size: NA
J gene: TRBJ1-4
V gene: TRBV6-5
CDR3 protein: CASRRTGVLFF
CDR3 DNA: TGTGCCAGCAGACGCACAGGGGTACTGTTTTTT

D gene: TRBD1
clone size: NA
J gene: TRBJ2-5
V gene: TRBV27
CDR3 protein: CASSRGQGGETQYF
CDR3 DNA: TGTGCCAGCAGCCGGGGACAGGGGGGAGAGACCCAGTACTTC

D gene: TRBD1
clone size: NA
J gene: TRBJ2-5
V gene: TRBV24-1
CDR3 protein: CATRKSGQGQETQYF
CDR3 DNA: TGTGCCACCAGAAAGTCGGGACAGGGCCAAGAGACCCAGTACTTC

D gene: NA
clone size: once
J gene: TRBJ2-3
V gene: TRBV5-1
CDR3 protein: CASSPTSSTDTQYF
CDR3 DNA: TGCGCCAGCAGTCCTACTAGCAGCACAGATACGCAGTATTTT

D gene: NA
clone size: few
J gene: TRBJ1-1
V gene: TRBV5-1
CDR3 protein: CASSLADDWYNTEAFF
CDR3 DNA: TGCGCCAGCAGCTTGGCCGATGACTGGTATAACACTGAAGCTTTCTTT

D gene: NA
clone size: NA
J gene: TRBJ2-1
V gene: TRBV11-3
CDR3 protein: CASSLGPLNEQFF
CDR3 DNA: TGTGCCAGCAGCTTAGGTCCCCTAAATGAGCAGTTCTTC